The 26 T cell receptor beta chains below were found in one sample sequenced in a study of blood T cell repertoires in COVID-19. Profiled with immunoSEQ multiplex PCR; TCRdb holds only in-frame clones, not every one. The table records 25,000 to 35,000 clones, about 84% of them present only once. Sequencing was done on a sample of peripheral blood. The receptors come from a woman older than 75 with acute or convalescent COVID-19.

The chain links TRBV19 to TRBJ1-2; a possible D gene is TRBD1 (6 bases). The germline V gene encodes CDR1 LNHDA and CDR2 SQIVND (reference sequence). The CDR3 is made up of 13 amino acids. With 6 bases removed from V and 4 bases from J, the gap between germline ends came to 12 bases. CDR3 residues: CASSDRISYGYTF. In nucleotides, the CDR3 is TGTGCCAGTAGCGACAGGATCTCCTATGGCTACACCTTC.

The chain recombines TRBV5-8 with TRBJ1-1; 8 nucleotides match TRBD1. Trimming at V came to 4 bases and at J to 0 bases, leaving 8 bases not matched to a gene. The CDR3 consists of 16 residues. CDR1 is SGHTS, CDR2 YDEGEE, per germline. The CDR3 DNA is TGTGCCAGCAGCCCGCGGACAGGGCCCTTGAACACTGAAGCTTTCTTT. As protein: CASSPRTGPLNTEAFF.

V gene TRBV25-1 combines with J gene TRBJ1-6, with 7 bases identical to TRBD1. J gave up 9 bases and V 4 bases, and 6 bases lay outside the gene matches. From germline, CDR1 is MGHDK and CDR2 SYGVNS. The CDR3 runs 14 residues. The CDR3 is CASSAGGYSSPLHF. CDR3 sequence (DNA): TGTGCCAGCAGTGCAGGGGGGTACAGTTCACCCCTCCACTTT. Together with reference TRBV25-1 and TRBJ1-6, the CDR3 gives the full variable domain: EADIYQTPRYLVIGTGKKITLECSQTMGHDKMYWYQQDPGMELHLIHYSYGVNSTEKGDLSSESTVSRIRTEHFPLTLESARPSHTSQYLCASSAGGYSSPLHFGNGTRLTVT.

In nucleotides, the CDR3 is TGTGCCAGCAGACCGCCAGGGGGCAATGAGCAGTTCTTC. This gives the protein CASRPPGGNEQFF. The chain is built from TRBV9 and TRBJ2-1; TRBD1 matches 7 bases. Per the germline V gene, CDR1 is SGDLS and CDR2 is YYNGEE. V shed 5 bases, J shed 6 bases, and the junction held 5 bases outside the gene matches. The CDR3 is 13 amino acids. Using reference TRBV9 and TRBJ2-1 for the parts outside the CDR3, the full variable domain is DSGVTQTPKHLITATGQRVTLRCSPRSGDLSVYWYQQSLDQGLQFLIQYYNGEERAKGNILERFSAQQFPDLHSELNLSSLELGDSALYFCASRPPGGNEQFFGPGTRLTVL.

CDR3 sequence: CATSRVSGRNNEQFF. CDR3 bases: TGTGCCACCAGCAGAGTTAGCGGGAGAAACAATGAGCAGTTCTTC. This chain connects TRBV15 to TRBJ2-1; 9 nucleotides align to TRBD2. Per the germline V gene, CDR1 is LNHNV and CDR2 is YYDKDF (reference sequence). The CDR3 extends over 15 amino acids. V trimming: 1 base; J trimming: 5 bases; junction bases outside the gene matches: 3.

The chain links TRBV4-1 to TRBJ2-7; 7 nucleotides line up with TRBD1. The CDR3 runs to 16 residues. V lost 5 bases and J lost 2; bases outside the gene matches: 12. Germline V gene data show CDR1 as MGHRA and CDR2 as YSYEKL. The CDR3 sequence: CASSARRGQGAYEQYF. CDR3 DNA: TGCGCCAGCAGCGCCCGCAGAGGGCAGGGGGCCTACGAGCAGTACTTC.

This clone was detected once. The genes are TRBV11-3 and TRBJ2-1; 7 bases line up with TRBD2. The J segment lost 4 bases and the V segment lost 3 bases, leaving 6 bases of the junction unmatched. The CDR3 loop spans 15 amino acids. The V gene's germline CDR1 is SGHNT and CDR2 YENEEA. CDR3 DNA: TGTGCCAGCAGCTTCTCGGCTAGCGGATACAATGAGCAGTTCTTC. It yields the protein CASSFSASGYNEQFF. The variable domain in full, completed from reference TRBV11-3 and TRBJ2-1, reads EAGVVQSPRYKIIEKKQPVAFWCNPISGHNTLYWYLQNLGQGPELLIRYENEEAVDDSQLPKDRFSAERLKGVDSTLKIQPAELGDSAVYLCASSFSASGYNEQFFGPGTRLTVL.

The sample holds one count of this clone. This CDR3 reads CASSRDEGVSEAFF. CDR3 DNA sequence: TGCGCCAGCAGCCGGGACGAGGGGGTCTCTGAAGCTTTCTTT. The chain is built from TRBV5-1 and TRBJ1-1, with a tentative D call TRBD1 (6 bases). V lost 4 bases and J 6 bases, leaving 16 bases between the germline ends. This CDR3 contains 14 residues. Germline CDR1 is SGHRS and CDR2 is YFSETQ.

Here the CDR3 DNA reads TGTGCCAGCAGCTTAGAAATCCGGGCGGGTAGCACCGGGGAGCTGTTTTTT. Translating it yields CASSLEIRAGSTGELFF. The chain combines TRBV7-2 with TRBJ2-2, with D perhaps TRBD2 (5 bases). V gave up 1 base and J gave up 4 bases, with 16 bases separating them. The length of the CDR3 is 17 residues. CDR1 and CDR2 from the germline V gene are SGHTA and FQGNSA.

The chain couples TRBV9 to TRBJ2-3; TRBD1 might be the D (6 bases). This CDR3 contains 15 residues. Germline V CDR1 and CDR2: SGDLS, YYNGEE. V was clipped by 6 bases and J by 0 bases, with 14 bases between them. The DNA for the CDR3 is TGTGCCAGCAACACCGGACAGATTAGCACAGATACGCAGTATTTT. Amino acid sequence: CASNTGQISTDTQYF.

The chain uses TRBV19 and TRBJ1-1; a weak D match, TRBD1 (6 bases). Germline V gene data show CDR1 as LNHDA and CDR2 as SQIVND (reference sequence). Trimming took off 5 bases at V and 5 bases at J, with 15 bases between the two ends. The CDR3 runs to 14 residues. The CDR3 region has the DNA TGTGCCAGTAGTGCATGGACAGAGGAAACTGAAGCTTTCTTT. This gives the protein CASSAWTEETEAFF.

The rearrangement joins TRBV6-1 to TRBJ2-7, with D possibly TRBD2 on 5 matching bases. Germline V lookup: CDR1 MNHNS, CDR2 SASEGT. The CDR3 consists of 17 residues. The V gene lost 3 bases and the J gene lost 7 bases, with 25 bases spanning the gap. The CDR3 coding sequence is TGTGCCAGCAGTGACGCCCTGCGAGCGGCATCGATTGAGGAGCAGTACTTC. Encoded protein: CASSDALRAASIEEQYF.

This sequence joins TRBV11-3 and TRBJ2-2, with unresolved D. Between the trimmed V and J ends, which lost 1 base and 4 bases, there was a span of 10 bases. The germline gives CDR1 SGHNT, CDR2 YENEEA. The CDR3 loop spans 15 amino acids. CDR3 in amino acids: CASSLAAGLTGELFF. For the CDR3, the DNA is TGTGCCAGCAGCTTAGCTGCAGGTCTCACCGGGGAGCTGTTTTTT.

The rearrangement joins TRBV6-6 to TRBJ2-3; 7 positions match TRBD2. Per germline, CDR1 MNHNY and CDR2 SVGAGI (reference sequence). This CDR3 region has 15 residues. V gave up 4 bases and J gave up 10 bases; unmatched junction bases: 14. As DNA, the CDR3 is TGTGCCAGCAGTTCCCTTGGACTAGTTCCAGTTCCGCAGTATTTT. Amino acids: CASSSLGLVPVPQYF.

The chain joins TRBV3-1 (or the pseudogene TRBV3-2) to TRBJ1-2; D gene ambiguous. Trimming cost V 2 bases and J 8 bases, with 12 bases left between them. The CDR3 extends over 13 amino acids. Germline assignment: CDR1 LGHDT and CDR2 YNNKEL (reference sequence). The CDR3, as DNA: TGTGCCAGCAGCCAACGGTCGGGGTTAGGCTACACCTTC. This translates into CASSQRSGLGYTF.

The genes are TRBV19 and TRBJ1-1, with 7 bases aligning to TRBD1. The CDR3 contains 15 residues. Per germline, CDR1 LNHDA and CDR2 SQIVND (reference sequence). Trimming cost V 3 bases and J 6 bases; bases outside gene matches: 10. The DNA for the CDR3 is TGTGCCAGTAGTATGACTGGAGGGGGCTTCGCTGAAGCTTTCTTT. Translation: CASSMTGGGFAEAFF.

The V gene is TRBV15, the J gene TRBJ2-7; 9 positions match TRBD1. The germline gives CDR1 LNHNV, CDR2 YYDKDF (reference sequence). Losses at the gene ends were 0 bases for V and 4 bases for J; bases not matched to a gene: 4. The CDR3 consists of 15 residues. The CDR3 loop is CATSRDQGQGYEQYF. The DNA for the CDR3 is TGTGCCACCAGCAGAGATCAGGGACAGGGATACGAGCAGTACTTC.

The V gene is TRBV6-1, the J gene TRBJ2-1; TRBD2 matches at 11 bases. V gave up 3 bases and J gave up 0 bases; unmatched junction bases: 4. The germline gives CDR1 MNHNS, CDR2 SASEGT. CDR3 size: 17 residues. DNA of the CDR3: TGTGCCAGCAGTGACAGTAGCGGGAGGGGCTCCTACAATGAGCAGTTCTTC. Its translation is CASSDSSGRGSYNEQFF.

The chain has TRBV27 and TRBJ2-7, with D perhaps TRBD2 (5 bases). In germline, CDR1 is MNHEY, CDR2 SMNVEV (reference sequence). Trimming pared 4 bases from V and 3 bases from J, leaving 13 bases between. CDR3 length equals 14 residues. The CDR3 loop is CASSYSDSNYEQYF. The CDR3 nucleotides are TGTGCCAGCAGTTATTCGGACTCCAACTACGAGCAGTACTTC.

J is TRBJ2-7 and V is TRBV28, with 9 bases identical to TRBD2. There are 15 residues in the CDR3. Looked up from germline, CDR1 is MDHEN and CDR2 is SYDVKM. Germline trimming cut 7 bases from V and 4 bases from J; bases unmatched to any gene: 11. The CDR3 nucleotides read TGTGCCAGCACTCCCTCCGGGACTAGCAGGTACGAGCAGTACTTC. It codes for CASTPSGTSRYEQYF.

This clone was detected a few times. This chain connects TRBV28 to TRBJ1-6; the D is unclear. V was shortened by 5 bases and J by 8 bases, with 7 bases between the two germline ends. Germline V lookup: CDR1 MDHEN, CDR2 SYDVKM. The CDR3 runs 12 residues. CDR3 sequence reads: CASSLRHSPLHF. The CDR3, as DNA: TGTGCCAGCAGTCTCAGGCATTCACCCCTCCACTTT.

This chain joins TRBV4-2 and TRBJ2-1, with 12 positions matching TRBD2. Germline CDR1 reads LGHNA; CDR2 reads YNFKEQ. CDR3 size: 16 residues. Trimming at V came to 3 bases and at J to 10 bases, leaving 10 bases not matched to a gene. CDR3 nucleotide sequence: TGTGCCAGCAGCCAGGCCCGAGGACTAGCGGGGTACGAGCAGTTCTTC. Translating it yields CASSQARGLAGYEQFF.

Regarding this clone: One base separates it from a far larger clone, so it is likely a read error. The rearrangement uses TRBV18 and TRBJ1-5; D possibly corresponds to TRBD1 (5 bases). Germline V gene lookup returns CDR1 KGHSH and CDR2 LQKENI. There are 15 residues in the CDR3. The germline V and J ends were trimmed by 3 bases and 4 bases, with 13 bases remaining between them. The CDR3 region is CASSPDWGGNQPQHF. In nucleotides, the CDR3 is TGTGCCAGCTCACCCGACTGGGGGGGGAATCAGCCCCAGCATTTT.

By sample fraction, this clone is medium-sized. The J gene is TRBJ2-7, the V gene TRBV15; TRBD2 agrees at 11 bases. The CDR3 runs 15 residues. Germline CDR1 is LNHNV and CDR2 is YYDKDF (reference sequence). Trimming at V came to 6 bases and at J to 2 bases, leaving 6 bases not matched to a gene. Here the CDR3 DNA reads TGTGCCACCAGTGAAGGGACTAGCGGAACCTACGAGCAGTACTTC. This encodes CATSEGTSGTYEQYF.

This clone came up once. The chain carries TRBV28 and TRBJ1-2, with D maybe TRBD1 (5 bases). V was trimmed by 5 bases and J by 0 bases, leaving 13 bases between them. Germline CDR1 MDHEN, CDR2 SYDVKM. The CDR3 sequence is 15 residues long. The CDR3 bases are TGTGCCAGCAGTCCTCCGGGACTCCCTAACTATGGCTACACCTTC. Translated, it gives CASSPPGLPNYGYTF.

The chain couples TRBV9 to TRBJ1-4; D is possibly TRBD1 (6 bases). Deletions cut 3 bases from V and 1 base from J, with 7 bases between. Germline lookup yields CDR1 SGDLS and CDR2 YYNGEE. The CDR3 is 14 amino acids. Here the CDR3 DNA reads TGTGCCAGCAGCGGCAGGGGAACTAATGAAAAACTGTTTTTT. This encodes CASSGRGTNEKLFF. The whole variable domain, filled in from reference TRBV9 and TRBJ1-4, reads DSGVTQTPKHLITATGQRVTLRCSPRSGDLSVYWYQQSLDQGLQFLIQYYNGEERAKGNILERFSAQQFPDLHSELNLSSLELGDSALYFCASSGRGTNEKLFFGSGTQLSVL.